The 20 T cell receptor beta chains below come from one sample, sequenced in a study of blood T cell repertoires in COVID-19. Only in-frame clones appear in the TCRdb table, and some are missing; sequencing was by immunoSEQ multiplex PCR. The table records over 200,000 clones, about 85% of them present only once. The sample consisted of peripheral blood. The receptors were sampled from a man in his forties with acute or convalescent COVID-19.

The chain uses TRBV27 and TRBJ2-5, with D possibly TRBD2 on 5 matching bases. Trimming left V 4 bases short and J 5 bases short, with 17 bases between. Germline CDR1 reads MNHEY; CDR2 reads SMNVEV (reference sequence). CDR3 length: 15 residues. The CDR3 region is CASSSAGSDGETQYF. CDR3 DNA: TGTGCCAGCAGTTCCGCGGGCTCCGATGGGGAGACCCAGTACTTC.

The chain is built from TRBV6-4 and TRBJ2-1, with a weak D call TRBD2 (5 bases). Looked up from germline, CDR1 is MRHNA and CDR2 is SNTAGT. V lost 0 bases, J lost 9 bases, and 12 bases lay in between. This CDR3 comprises 14 residues. The CDR3: CASSDSESAAEQFF. In nucleotides, the CDR3 is TGTGCCAGCAGTGACTCGGAATCAGCGGCTGAGCAGTTCTTC.

The rearrangement links TRBV30 to TRBJ1-4; 8 bases are a match to TRBD1. The CDR3 runs to 14 residues. J lost 10 bases, V lost 4 bases, and 11 bases had no gene match. Germline CDR1 and CDR2: GTSNPN and SVGIG (reference sequence). The CDR3 sequence is CAWNQAGGGGKLFF. The CDR3 DNA reads as TGTGCCTGGAATCAGGCAGGGGGCGGGGGAAAACTGTTTTTT.

The chain couples TRBV20-1 to TRBJ2-5; TRBD2 matches at 10 bases. The ends lost 3 bases at V and 5 bases at J; junction bases unmatched: 9. The CDR3 consists of 15 residues. CDR1 DFQATT and CDR2 SNEGSKA come from the germline V gene (reference sequence). The CDR3 protein is CSASAGLAAGETQYF. The CDR3 DNA is TGCAGTGCTAGTGCTGGACTAGCGGCAGGGGAGACCCAGTACTTC.

The rearrangement uses TRBV5-1 and TRBJ2-3; D is perhaps TRBD2 (6 bases). The CDR3 is 17 residues long. CDR1 is SGHRS and CDR2 is YFSETQ in the germline V gene. The ends were cut back, 1 base at V and 2 bases at J, with 17 bases in the middle. CDR3 sequence reads: CASSLSGLTGATDTQYF. CDR3 DNA: TGCGCCAGCAGCTTGAGCGGGCTGACGGGAGCCACAGATACGCAGTATTTT.

J is TRBJ2-3 and V is TRBV6-5; 7 bases map to TRBD2. Germline trimming cut 6 bases from V and 7 bases from J; bases unmatched to any gene: 10. This CDR3 region has 14 residues. From germline, CDR1 is MNHEY and CDR2 SVGAGI. CDR3 sequence: CASSHRGEGHTQYF. CDR3 nucleotide sequence: TGTGCCAGCAGCCACCGGGGGGAGGGCCATACGCAGTATTTT.

In the case of this clone: The same CDR3 also results from other DNA sequences found in this sample. The J gene is TRBJ2-7, the V gene TRBV27; D gene unclear. CDR1 is MNHEY and CDR2 is SMNVEV in the germline V gene (reference sequence). The CDR3 extends over 13 amino acids. V was cut by 0 bases and J by 0 bases, with 3 bases left in between. CDR3 protein: CASSLSYSYEQYF. The DNA of the CDR3 is TGTGCCAGCAGTTTATCATACTCCTACGAGCAGTACTTC.

The chain couples TRBV4-1 to TRBJ1-2; 9 bases match TRBD1. Per the germline V gene, CDR1 is MGHRA and CDR2 is YSYEKL. This CDR3 has 14 amino acids. V was clipped by 2 bases and J by 4 bases; unmatched bases: 2. The CDR3 loop reads CASSQPGQGYGYTF. In DNA, the CDR3 is TGCGCCAGCAGCCAACCGGGACAGGGCTATGGCTACACCTTC.

The chain joins TRBV15 to TRBJ2-7; 8 bases fit TRBD2. Germline V gene data show CDR1 as LNHNV and CDR2 as YYDKDF (reference sequence). V dropped 0 bases and J dropped 0; count of bases not matched to a gene: 7. This CDR3 is 17 amino acids long. The CDR3 coding sequence is TGTGCCACCAGCAGAGACCCCCGGGGGGGGAGCTCCTACGAGCAGTACTTC. It yields the protein CATSRDPRGGSSYEQYF.

The chain combines TRBV2 with TRBJ2-3; D might be TRBD2 (6 bases). The CDR3 length is 15 residues. Germline assignment: CDR1 SNHLY and CDR2 FYNNEI. Deletions cut 3 bases from V and 5 bases from J, with 15 bases between. CDR3 sequence reads: CASSDVRGGQDTQYF. As DNA, the CDR3 is TGTGCCAGCAGTGATGTGCGGGGCGGTCAAGATACGCAGTATTTT.

This clone was counted once. This chain links TRBV29-1 with TRBJ2-7, with 8 positions matching TRBD1. CDR1 and CDR2 from the germline V gene are SQVTM and ANQGSEA. After removal of 1 base from V and 3 bases from J, the junction contained 14 bases not matched to a gene. This CDR3 is 17 amino acids long. The CDR3 region has the DNA TGCAGCGTTGAAGTGACTAGAACAGGGGGGAGTTACTACGAGCAGTACTTC. Translating gives CSVEVTRTGGSYYEQYF.

CDR3 region: CASRQLEGGSYNSPLHF. The CDR3 region has the DNA TGCGCCAGCAGACAACTTGAGGGAGGGTCCTATAATTCACCCCTCCACTTT. The rearrangement uses TRBV5-1 and TRBJ1-6; D is ambiguous. The V end was cut by 5 bases, the J end by 1 base, with 16 bases between. This CDR3 contains 17 residues. Germline CDR1 and CDR2: SGHRS and YFSETQ.

This clone was seen a single time. This chain links TRBV11-2 with TRBJ2-5, with 8 bases aligning to TRBD2. This CDR3 has 17 amino acids. Unmatched junction bases numbered 16, after V lost 5 bases and J lost 5 bases. Looked up from germline, CDR1 is SGHAT and CDR2 is FQNNGV. The CDR3 DNA sequence: TGTGCCAGCAGCCCGACTAGCGCGATCCAAGCTGTGGAGACCCAGTACTTC. Protein product: CASSPTSAIQAVETQYF.

CDR3 region: CASSGTGVVQSPLHF. The CDR3 nucleotides read TGTGCCAGCAGTGGAACAGGGGTGGTTCAGTCACCCCTCCACTTT. The V gene is TRBV2, the J gene TRBJ1-6; TRBD1 matches 7 bases. Germline V gene lookup returns CDR1 SNHLY and CDR2 FYNNEI. V lost 4 bases and J lost 10; bases outside the gene matches: 10. The CDR3 consists of 15 residues.

This clone showed up just once. This chain uses TRBV3-1 (or the pseudogene TRBV3-2) with TRBJ1-6; D perhaps matches TRBD1 (5 bases). The germline gives CDR1 LGHDT, CDR2 YNNKEL (reference sequence). Trimming took off 4 bases at V and 2 bases at J, with 9 bases between the two ends. The CDR3 is 15 amino acids. The chain's CDR3 is CASSLGGPYNSPLHF. DNA for the CDR3: TGTGCCAGCAGCCTCGGGGGACCCTATAATTCACCCCTCCACTTT.

The CDR3 sequence: CASSLRGGNTIYF. In DNA, the CDR3 is TGTGCCAGTAGTTTAAGGGGAGGAAACACCATATATTTT. The chain carries TRBV19 and TRBJ1-3; TRBD1 is a possible D gene (5 bases). Trimming cost V 5 bases and J 4 bases, with 9 bases left between them. Per germline, CDR1 LNHDA and CDR2 SQIVND (reference sequence). The CDR3 is made up of 13 amino acids.

The chain uses TRBV7-2 and TRBJ2-3; 7 bases match TRBD1. This CDR3 contains 17 residues. The germline V gene encodes CDR1 SGHTA and CDR2 FQGNSA. V dropped 2 bases and J dropped 6; count of bases not matched to a gene: 14. In nucleotides, the CDR3 is TGTGCCAGCAGCTTAATAGGGTCGACAGGGCTTTTGGATACGCAGTATTTT. Translating gives CASSLIGSTGLLDTQYF.

The chain joins TRBV6-5 to TRBJ2-3; D is unresolved. Germline CDR1 and CDR2: MNHEY and SVGAGI. Trimming pared 6 bases from V and 1 base from J, leaving 14 bases between. The CDR3 contains 15 residues. CDR3 coding DNA: TGTGCCAGCAGCCCCACCCTCGGTCGCACAGATACGCAGTATTTT. This sequence encodes CASSPTLGRTDTQYF.

This chain connects TRBV7-8 to TRBJ1-6, with D uncertain. V was clipped by 1 base and J by 7 bases, with 11 bases between them. The germline gives CDR1 SGHVS, CDR2 FQNEAQ. CDR3 length: 15 residues. CDR3 region: CASSLDGVGNSPLHF. Here the CDR3 DNA reads TGTGCCAGCAGCTTAGACGGGGTCGGGAATTCACCCCTCCACTTT.

The chain has TRBV10-3 and TRBJ2-2; maybe TRBD2 (5 bases). The V end was cut by 4 bases, the J end by 0 bases, with 21 bases between. In germline, CDR1 is ENHRY, CDR2 SYGVKD. This CDR3 is 19 amino acids long. CDR3 bases: TGTGCCATCAGTGGGACCCCGGGAATTGGCCTCGCGAACACCGGGGAGCTGTTTTTT. It yields the protein CAISGTPGIGLANTGELFF.